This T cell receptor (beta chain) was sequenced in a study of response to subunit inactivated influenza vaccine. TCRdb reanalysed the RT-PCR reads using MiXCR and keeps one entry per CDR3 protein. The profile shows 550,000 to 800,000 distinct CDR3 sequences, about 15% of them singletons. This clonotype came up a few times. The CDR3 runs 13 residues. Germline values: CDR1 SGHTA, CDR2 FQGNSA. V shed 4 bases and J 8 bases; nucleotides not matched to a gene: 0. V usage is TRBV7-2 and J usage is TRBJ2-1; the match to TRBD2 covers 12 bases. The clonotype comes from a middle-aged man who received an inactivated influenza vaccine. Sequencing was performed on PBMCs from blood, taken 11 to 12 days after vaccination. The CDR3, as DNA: TGTGCCAGCAGCTGGACTAGCGGGGATGAGCAGTTCTTC. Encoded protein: CASSWTSGDEQFF.